This TCR beta chain was recorded in a study of PD-L1 blockade in urothelial cancer. Whole-study context: Patients took up atezolizumab around 2014 at 1,200 mg intravenously every 3 weeks. Patients' prior chemotherapy regimens numbered 0 to 3. Blood was subjected to analysis at 3 weeks (second dose) and 6 weeks following treatment start.

Time point denoted: pretreatment peripheral blood. Produced via immunoSEQ multiplex PCR; TCRdb's table is partial and in-frame only. The sample consists of some 65,000 clones, about 86% of them appearing once. Looked up from germline, CDR1 is LNHNV and CDR2 is YYDKDF (reference sequence). The CDR3 sequence is 15 residues long. The V end was cut by 0 bases, the J end by 6 bases, with 13 bases between. The gene calls are TRBV15 and TRBJ2-3; D ambiguous. The sequence derives from a man aged 70-80 years with urothelial cancer. The sample was PBMCs, taken around atezolizumab (anti-PD-L1) treatment. The CDR3 loop is CATSREGRNIDTQYF. CDR3 bases: TGTGCCACCAGCAGAGAGGGCCGAAACATCGATACGCAGTATTTT.